These 7 T cell receptor beta chains share one sample of origin, sequenced in a study of type 1 regulatory T cells. MiXCR, run by TCRdb on the reads, gives a single entry per CDR3 protein. Of about 23,000 distinct CDR3 sequences in the sample, around 47% are singletons; the top ten hold around 4.8%. No antigen has been assigned to these receptors. Sequencing was performed on cultured T cells, either the whole culture or a sorted T cell fraction (not recorded which). These receptors were taken from a human donor in good health.

This clonotype was seen only once. The chain uses TRBV4-1 and TRBJ2-4; 8 bases are a match to TRBD2. The CDR3 has 17 residues. Germline CDR1 reads MGHRA; CDR2 reads YSYEKL. The V segment lost 4 bases and the J segment 0 bases; nucleotides outside the gene matches: 8. This chain's CDR3 is CASSPAGGGTAKNIQYF. CDR3 DNA: TGCGCCAGCAGCCCTGCCGGCGGGGGGACAGCCAAAAACATTCAGTACTTC.

By proportion, this clonotype is medium-sized (0.01 to 0.1%). V is TRBV10-3 and J is TRBJ1-1; D is uncertain. This CDR3 has 12 amino acids. Between the trimmed V and J ends, which lost 10 bases and 5 bases, there was a span of 14 bases. Germline lookup yields CDR1 ENHRY and CDR2 SYGVKD. The CDR3 is CATLDGRTEAFF. The CDR3, as DNA: TGTGCCACCCTGGACGGGAGGACTGAAGCTTTCTTT.

This clonotype was seen once. V gene TRBV27 combines with J gene TRBJ1-2, with 7 positions matching TRBD1. Germline V lookup: CDR1 MNHEY, CDR2 SMNVEV (reference sequence). The CDR3 runs to 16 residues. V shed 1 base, J shed 12 bases, and the junction held 17 bases outside the gene matches. CDR3 in amino acids: CASSLYPPTGAGENTF. The CDR3 bases are TGTGCCAGCAGTTTATACCCTCCCACAGGGGCGGGGGAGAACACCTTC.

The chain couples TRBV24-1 to TRBJ1-5, with D maybe TRBD1 (6 bases). The germline V and J ends were trimmed by 5 bases and 6 bases, with 10 bases remaining between them. Germline CDR1 reads KGHDR; CDR2 reads SFDVKD. The CDR3 loop spans 13 amino acids. As DNA, the CDR3 is TGTGCCACCAGTGTGGGGGCAGGTCAGCCCCAGCATTTT. This encodes CATSVGAGQPQHF.

CDR3 DNA: TGCGCCAGCAGGGCGGGGATCGGAGTCGGGACTGAAGCTTTCTTT. Residues: CASRAGIGVGTEAFF. The chain uses TRBV5-1 and TRBJ1-1; unclear D gene. The CDR3 runs 15 residues. V lost 5 bases and J lost 5, with 19 bases in between. In germline, CDR1 is SGHRS, CDR2 YFSETQ.

The rearrangement links TRBV4-2 to TRBJ2-7; TRBD1 matches 7 bases. CDR1 LGHNA and CDR2 YNFKEQ come from the germline V gene. The length of the CDR3 is 14 residues. Losses at the gene ends were 4 bases for V and 3 bases for J; bases not matched to a gene: 6. The chain's CDR3 is CASSLDRLVYEQYF. In nucleotides, the CDR3 is TGTGCCAGCAGCCTGGACAGGCTAGTCTACGAGCAGTACTTC.

The rearrangement links TRBV7-8 to TRBJ2-3; TRBD2 matches 7 bases. Germline V gene sequence: CDR1 SGHVS, CDR2 FQNEAQ. The CDR3 is made up of 16 amino acids. Unmatched junction bases numbered 10, after V lost 2 bases and J lost 5 bases. For the CDR3, the DNA is TGTGCCAGCAGCTTAATTATCCGGGGGGTGATAGATACGCAGTATTTT. Its protein is CASSLIIRGVIDTQYF.